This passage covers 6 T cell receptor beta chains from one sample sequenced in a study of Ad26.COV2.S vaccination and SARS-CoV-2 variants. TCRdb's table, derived via immunoSEQ multiplex PCR, lists solely in-frame clones and lacks some. The sample lists about 350,000 clones, less than 90% occurring once. Specified treatment: about 20 received Ad26.COV2.S at low or high dose, single or two shots; roughly five received placebo; per-sample allocation not given. Specimen acquisition occurred on day 63 following the initial vaccine or placebo injection. The sequenced sample was peripheral blood, obtained in a trial of Ad26.COV2.S vaccine versus placebo. These receptors were taken from a person between 18 and 65 years old who received the Ad26.COV2.S COVID-19 vaccine or a placebo.

V and J are TRBV7-2 and TRBJ1-2, with 8 bases identical to TRBD1. The CDR3 is 15 residues long. J was trimmed by 8 bases and V by 5 bases; bases with no gene match: 13. Per germline, CDR1 SGHTA and CDR2 FQGNSA. The CDR3 region has the DNA TGTGCCAGCAGCCAGACAGGGGTTTCAGCTGGGGGCTACACCTTC. This codes for CASSQTGVSAGGYTF. Based on the CDR3 plus reference TRBV7-2 and TRBJ1-2, the full variable domain is GAGVSQSPSNKVTEKGKDVELRCDPISGHTALYWYRQSLGQGLEFLIYFQGNSAPDKSGLPSDRFSAERTGGSVSTLTIQRTQQEDSAVYLCASSQTGVSAGGYTFGSGTRLTVV.

CDR3 sequence (DNA): TGTGCCAGCAGCTTAGTATTAACGGCCGCTAGCACAGATACGCAGTATTTT. Residues: CASSLVLTAASTDTQYF. The chain recombines TRBV7-2 with TRBJ2-3; D gene unclear. V was pared by 1 base and J by 0 bases, with 14 bases between. Germline V gene lookup returns CDR1 SGHTA and CDR2 FQGNSA. The CDR3 contains 17 residues.

The chain links TRBV28 to TRBJ1-5, with D unclear. Germline values: CDR1 MDHEN, CDR2 SYDVKM. The CDR3 consists of 15 residues. Trimming left V 3 bases short and J 2 bases short, with 11 bases between. The CDR3 DNA follows: TGTGCCAGCAGTTTTTCGTCCCGGGGCAATCAGCCCCAGCATTTT. Its protein product is CASSFSSRGNQPQHF. Full variable domain (outside the CDR3, taken from reference TRBV28 and TRBJ1-5): DVKVTQSSRYLVKRTGEKVFLECVQDMDHENMFWYRQDPGLGLRLIYFSYDVKMKEKGDIPEGYSVSREKKERFSLILESASTNQTSMYLCASSFSSRGNQPQHFGDGTRLSIL.

This rearrangement joins TRBV9 to TRBJ2-3; 7 bases line up with TRBD2. The CDR3 covers 16 residues. V gave up 0 bases and J gave up 1 base; unmatched junction bases: 5. Germline CDR1 reads SGDLS; CDR2 reads YYNGEE. CDR3 sequence: CASSVGSSGGTDTQYF. CDR3 in DNA: TGTGCCAGCAGCGTAGGGTCAAGCGGGGGCACAGATACGCAGTATTTT.

This clone showed up just once. V gene TRBV30 combines with J gene TRBJ1-4, with D possibly being TRBD1 (6 bases). CDR1 is GTSNPN, CDR2 SVGIG, per germline (reference sequence). The CDR3 sequence is 18 residues long. V was pared by 0 bases and J by 3 bases, with 20 bases between. This CDR3 reads CAWSVLGGDQPSNEKLFF. In DNA form, the CDR3 reads TGTGCCTGGAGTGTACTGGGGGGCGATCAGCCTTCTAATGAAAAACTGTTTTTT.

The J gene is TRBJ2-1, the V gene TRBV27; unclear D gene. Trimming stripped 1 base from V and 4 bases from J, with 5 bases between. Per germline, CDR1 MNHEY and CDR2 SMNVEV (reference sequence). The CDR3 has 13 residues. The CDR3 nucleotides read TGTGCCAGCAGTTTATTAGCTTACAATGAGCAGTTCTTC. Protein sequence: CASSLLAYNEQFF.